These 25 T cell receptor beta chains were sequenced from one sample in a study of T cells in Graves' hyperthyroidism and ophthalmopathy. The source material, RNA transcripts, was used to amplify TCR beta CDR3 regions. Researchers ran a first-round RT-PCR on the TCR CDR3 using the HTBI primer set. TCRdb fed the multiplex PCR reads into MiXCR, producing one record per CDR3 protein. The sample yields some 560,000 distinct CDR3 sequences, approximately 15% seen once. Sequenced sample: blood. Receptors originate from a woman between 40 and 50 years old with Graves' hyperthyroidism.

This clonotype came up many times. V and J are TRBV11-1 and TRBJ2-5; TRBD2 is a possible D gene (5 bases). The V gene lost 3 bases and the J gene lost 4 bases, with 9 bases spanning the gap. CDR3 length equals 13 residues. The germline gives CDR1 SGHAT, CDR2 FQDESV (reference sequence). The CDR3 loop reads CASSFGVGETQYF. The CDR3 DNA is TGTGCCAGCAGCTTCGGGGTCGGAGAGACCCAGTACTTC.

This clonotype showed up many times. Relative to the germline gene, one junction end is altered; a read error may explain this. V gene TRBV18 combines with J gene TRBJ1-1; no definite D call. The CDR3 sequence is 14 residues long. CDR1 and CDR2 from the germline V gene are KGHSH and LQKENI. In DNA, the CDR3 is TGTGCCAGCTCACCACCGAGGCAGAACCCTGAAGCTTTCTTT. It yields the protein CASSPPRQNPEAFF. The full variable domain, its missing parts supplied by reference TRBV18 and TRBJ1-1, is NAGVMQNPRHLVRRRGQEARLRCSPMKGHSHVYWYRQLPEEGLKFMVYLQKENIIDESGMPKERFSAEFPKEGPSILRIQQVVRGDSAAYFCASSPPRQNPEAFFGQGTRLTVV.

This clonotype was counted at least ten times. This chain joins TRBV2 and TRBJ2-2, with 13 nucleotides matching TRBD2. CDR3 length: 16 residues. From germline, CDR1 is SNHLY and CDR2 FYNNEI. The V segment lost 8 bases and the J segment 2 bases; nucleotides outside the gene matches: 5. DNA of the CDR3: TGTGCCAGCCAAGGACTAGCGGGAGTAAACACCGGGGAGCTGTTTTTT. Its protein product is CASQGLAGVNTGELFF. Combining the CDR3 with reference TRBV2 and TRBJ2-2 gives the whole variable domain EPEVTQTPSHQVTQMGQEVILRCVPISNHLYFYWYRQILGQKVEFLVSFYNNEISEKSEIFDDQFSVERPDGSNFTLKIRSTKLEDSAMYFCASQGLAGVNTGELFFGEGSRLTVL.

This clonotype was seen repeatedly, ten times or more. V is TRBV3-1 and J is TRBJ2-1; perhaps TRBD1 as D (6 bases). Trimming shortened V by 3 bases and J by 5 bases, and 8 bases separated the two germline ends. The CDR3 has 13 residues. Germline lookup yields CDR1 LGHDT and CDR2 YNNKEL (reference sequence). In nucleotides, the CDR3 is TGTGCCAGCAGCCAGAGGGACAACAATGAGCAGTTCTTC. As protein: CASSQRDNNEQFF.

This clonotype was seen ten or more times. Here the CDR3 reads CASRPGQGNTGELFF. CDR3 bases: TGTGCCAGCAGGCCGGGACAGGGGAACACCGGGGAGCTGTTTTTT. The V and J genes are TRBV6-1 and TRBJ2-2, with 9 bases matching TRBD1. CDR1 is MNHNS and CDR2 is SASEGT in the germline V gene. The trim removed 6 bases at V and 1 base at J, leaving 3 bases unmatched. The CDR3 has 15 amino acids.

This clonotype turned up a few times. This chain links TRBV3-1 with TRBJ2-1; a weak D match, TRBD2 (6 bases). Trimming stripped 4 bases from V and 7 bases from J, with 11 bases between. The CDR3 runs 13 residues. Germline CDR1 LGHDT, CDR2 YNNKEL (reference sequence). The CDR3 sequence: CASSPNGGNEQFF. DNA for the CDR3: TGTGCCAGCAGCCCAAATGGGGGGAATGAGCAGTTCTTC.

Only a few counts were recorded for this clonotype. The rearrangement uses TRBV14 and TRBJ1-6; TRBD1 might be the D (5 bases). Germline V CDR1 and CDR2: SGHDN, FVKESK. With 4 bases removed from V and 10 bases from J, the gap between germline ends came to 14 bases. The CDR3 loop spans 14 amino acids. CDR3 in DNA: TGTGCCAGCAGCCCACAGGCTTCCGTCTCACCCCTCCACTTT. Its translation is CASSPQASVSPLHF.

V usage is TRBV19 and J usage is TRBJ1-4; D may be TRBD1 (5 bases). CDR1 and CDR2 (germline): LNHDA, SQIVND (reference sequence). V lost 6 bases and J lost 3, with 14 bases in between. The CDR3 contains 15 residues. The CDR3 coding sequence is TGTGCCAGTAGGGACCAACAGGACCCTAATGAAAAACTGTTTTTT. Amino acids: CASRDQQDPNEKLFF.

This clonotype was recorded many times. This chain uses TRBV29-1 with TRBJ2-7; D is uncertain. Germline CDR1 is SQVTM and CDR2 is ANQGSEA. Trimming left V 5 bases short and J 0 bases short, with 5 bases between. The CDR3 runs to 11 residues. The CDR3 here is CSVTSSYEQYF. DNA for the CDR3: TGCAGCGTTACCAGCTCCTACGAGCAGTACTTC.

This rearrangement joins TRBV29-1 to TRBJ2-5; D remains unclear. V dropped 6 bases and J dropped 4 bases, with 9 bases sitting between them. The CDR3 has 11 amino acids. Germline CDR1 SQVTM, CDR2 ANQGSEA. The CDR3, as DNA: TGCAGCGTAGATAACCCAGAGACCCAGTACTTC. Translated, it gives CSVDNPETQYF.

This clonotype was seen a single time. J is TRBJ2-7 and V is TRBV11-2, with 9 bases aligning to TRBD2. The CDR3 length is 18 residues. The V and J ends lost 4 bases and 4 bases, in that order; junction bases with no gene match: 17. Looked up from germline, CDR1 is SGHAT and CDR2 is FQNNGV. The DNA of the CDR3 is TGTGCCAGCAGCTCCGGCCTTAGCGGGAGAGGTAGGGGTTACGAGCAGTACTTC. Translation gives CASSSGLSGRGRGYEQYF.

This clonotype came up many times. The genes are TRBV30 and TRBJ1-1, with D unclear. Germline V CDR1 and CDR2: GTSNPN, SVGIG (reference sequence). Trimming stripped 3 bases from V and 4 bases from J, with 15 bases between. CDR3 length equals 14 residues. DNA for the CDR3: TGTGCCTGGAGACAAATAGGGTCGGGCACTGAAGCTTTCTTT. The encoded protein is CAWRQIGSGTEAFF.

The rearrangement joins TRBV28 to TRBJ1-2; 7 bases agree with TRBD1. V was clipped by 11 bases and J by 4 bases; unmatched bases: 16. CDR1 is MDHEN, CDR2 SYDVKM, per germline. The CDR3 totals 15 residues. The CDR3 loop is CAGGLSRGGGYGYTF. The CDR3 bases are TGTGCCGGCGGTTTATCAAGAGGGGGCGGCTATGGCTACACCTTC.

This clonotype was counted a few times. This sequence joins TRBV5-1 and TRBJ1-1, with 7 bases matching TRBD1. V shed 4 bases, J shed 2 bases, and the junction held 8 bases outside the gene matches. The CDR3 consists of 15 residues. Germline V gene data show CDR1 as SGHRS and CDR2 as YFSETQ. CDR3 amino acids: CASSPRQGSNTEAFF. The DNA of the CDR3 is TGCGCCAGCAGCCCCAGACAGGGAAGCAACACTGAAGCTTTCTTT.

The chain joins TRBV30 to TRBJ2-6; D is perhaps TRBD2 (6 bases). V gave up 1 base and J gave up 0 bases, with 7 bases separating them. The CDR3 has 15 residues. Germline V CDR1 and CDR2: GTSNPN, SVGIG (reference sequence). In DNA form, the CDR3 reads TGTGCCTGGAGTGACGGGGGCTCTGGGGCCAACGTCCTGACTTTC. It is translated as CAWSDGGSGANVLTF. Complete variable domain (other parts from reference TRBV30 and TRBJ2-6): SQTIHQWPATLVQPVGSPLSLECTVEGTSNPNLYWYRQAAGRGLQLLFYSVGIGQISSEVPQNLSASRPQDRQFILSSKKLLLSDSGFYLCAWSDGGSGANVLTFGAGSRLTVL.

The sample holds many counts of this clonotype. The chain recombines TRBV6-5 with TRBJ1-6; the match to TRBD1 covers 9 bases. V was clipped by 0 bases and J by 10 bases; unmatched bases: 13. The CDR3 length is 18 residues. The germline V gene encodes CDR1 MNHEY and CDR2 SVGAGI. CDR3 bases: TGTGCCAGCAGTTACTCACGGCCCGGGACAGGGACCGGGTCACCCCTCCACTTT. Translating gives CASSYSRPGTGTGSPLHF.

This clonotype showed up many times. The gene calls are TRBV11-2 and TRBJ1-2; weak D call: TRBD1 (6 bases). The V gene lost 2 bases and the J gene lost 4 bases, with 8 bases spanning the gap. Germline CDR1 SGHAT, CDR2 FQNNGV. The CDR3 has 13 residues. The CDR3 is CASSLTGSYGYTF. The CDR3 DNA reads TGTGCCAGCAGCTTAACAGGGAGCTATGGCTACACCTTC.

In regard to this clonotype: A read error may explain this, as a much larger clone is one base away. The rearrangement links TRBV6-5 to TRBJ2-7; tentative D call: TRBD2 (6 bases). Germline V gene lookup returns CDR1 MNHEY and CDR2 SVGAGI. CDR3 length equals 15 residues. V was clipped by 2 bases and J by 3 bases, with 14 bases between them. CDR3 region: CASSYHVDGGYEQYF. The CDR3 DNA is TGTGCCAGCAGTTACCATGTGGACGGGGGCTACGAGCAGTACTTC.

The chain is built from TRBV4-2 and TRBJ2-7; D possibly matches TRBD1 or TRBD2 (5 bases each). Germline CDR1 LGHNA, CDR2 YNFKEQ. V lost 5 bases to trimming and J lost 4 bases, with 18 bases between them. The CDR3 covers 15 residues. CDR3 sequence (DNA): TGTGCCAGCAGCTCGGTTGGGACCCTGGCTTACGAGCAGTACTTC. This codes for CASSSVGTLAYEQYF.

There are many counts of this clonotype. This chain links TRBV3-1 with TRBJ1-2; D is possibly TRBD1 (6 bases). CDR3 length: 15 residues. Trimming removed 3 bases at V and 2 bases at J, with 13 bases between. CDR1 and CDR2 (germline): LGHDT, YNNKEL (reference sequence). The CDR3 DNA reads as TGTGCCAGCAGCCACGGCCAACAGGGAAACTATGGCTACACCTTC. Residues: CASSHGQQGNYGYTF.

This clonotype appeared many times. The V and J genes are TRBV12-3 or TRBV12-4 and TRBJ2-7, with a possible D match to TRBD2 (6 bases). The CDR3 length is 14 residues. Trimming removed 6 bases at V and 3 bases at J, with 15 bases between. Here the CDR3 reads CASSRGEEGYEQYF. CDR3 bases: TGTGCCAGCAGCCGCGGAGAGGAGGGCTACGAGCAGTACTTC.

This clonotype showed up many times. The rearrangement links TRBV28 to TRBJ1-5; 7 nucleotides agree with TRBD1. Losses at the gene ends were 5 bases for V and 0 bases for J; bases not matched to a gene: 4. The germline CDR1 and CDR2 sequences are MDHEN and SYDVKM. The CDR3 consists of 15 residues. The CDR3 reads CASSRQGYSNQPQHF. In DNA, the CDR3 is TGTGCCAGCAGTCGACAGGGATATAGCAATCAGCCCCAGCATTTT.

As for this clonotype: One base away lies a much larger clone, so this may be a sequencing read error. V usage is TRBV7-9 and J usage is TRBJ2-7; TRBD2 matches at 9 bases. The ends lost 2 bases at V and 0 bases at J; junction bases unmatched: 11. Germline CDR1 reads SEHNR; CDR2 reads FQNEAQ (reference sequence). The CDR3 extends over 18 amino acids. The DNA of the CDR3 is TGTGCCAGCAGCTTATTAGGGGCTAGCGGGAAGAGCTCCTACGAGCAGTACTTC. Translated, it gives CASSLLGASGKSSYEQYF. The variable domain in full, with the rest retrieved from reference TRBV7-9 and TRBJ2-7, is DTGVSQNPRHKITKRGQNVTFRCDPISEHNRLYWYRQTLGQGPEFLTYFQNEAQLEKSRLLSDRFSAERPKGSFSTLEIQRTEQGDSAMYLCASSLLGASGKSSYEQYFGPGTRLTVT.

This clonotype was seen more than once but under ten times. The J gene is TRBJ2-2, the V gene TRBV6-9; 8 bases map to TRBD1. Losses at the gene ends were 6 bases for V and 7 bases for J; bases not matched to a gene: 4. The germline CDR1 and CDR2 sequences are MNHGY and SVAAGI. The CDR3 has 13 amino acids. The CDR3 sequence: CASSRGLVGELFF. The CDR3 nucleotides are TGTGCCAGCAGCAGGGGGCTCGTCGGGGAGCTGTTTTTT.

The table lists this clonotype with many counts. This chain links TRBV20-1 with TRBJ1-1; the D is unclear. The V end lost 1 base, the J end lost 0 bases, and 9 bases lay between the germline ends. The CDR3 is made up of 14 amino acids. Germline values: CDR1 DFQATT, CDR2 SNEGSKA (reference sequence). The DNA of the CDR3 is TGCAGTGCTAGAGGCAGGAGGATGAACACTGAAGCTTTCTTT. Translation gives CSARGRRMNTEAFF.